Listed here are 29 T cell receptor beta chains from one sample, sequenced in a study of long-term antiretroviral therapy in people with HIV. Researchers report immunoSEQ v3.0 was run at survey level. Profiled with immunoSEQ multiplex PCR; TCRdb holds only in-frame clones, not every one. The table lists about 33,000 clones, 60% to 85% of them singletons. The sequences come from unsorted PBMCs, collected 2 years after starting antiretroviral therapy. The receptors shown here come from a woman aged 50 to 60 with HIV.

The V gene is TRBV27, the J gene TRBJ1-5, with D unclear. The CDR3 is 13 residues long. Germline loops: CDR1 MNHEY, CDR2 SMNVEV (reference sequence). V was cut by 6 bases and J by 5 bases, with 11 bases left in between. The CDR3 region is CASSSEPHQPQHF. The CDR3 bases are TGTGCCAGCAGCTCCGAGCCGCATCAGCCCCAGCATTTT.

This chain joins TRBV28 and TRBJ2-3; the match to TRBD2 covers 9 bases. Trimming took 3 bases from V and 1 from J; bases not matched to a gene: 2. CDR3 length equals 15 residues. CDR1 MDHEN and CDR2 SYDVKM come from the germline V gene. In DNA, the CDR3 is TGTGCCAGCAGTTTGTTAGCGGGGGGCACAGATACGCAGTATTTT. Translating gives CASSLLAGGTDTQYF.

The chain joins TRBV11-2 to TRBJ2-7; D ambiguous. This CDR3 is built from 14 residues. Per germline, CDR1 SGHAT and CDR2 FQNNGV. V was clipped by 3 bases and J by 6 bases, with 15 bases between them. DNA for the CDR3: TGTGCCAGCAGCTTGAGAAGTGTTGGTGTCGAGCAGTACGTC. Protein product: CASSLRSVGVEQYV.

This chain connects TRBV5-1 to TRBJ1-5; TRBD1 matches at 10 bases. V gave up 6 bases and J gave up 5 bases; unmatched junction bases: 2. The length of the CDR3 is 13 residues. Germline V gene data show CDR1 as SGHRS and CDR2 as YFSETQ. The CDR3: CASKGQGDQPQHF. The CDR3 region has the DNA TGCGCCAGCAAAGGACAGGGGGATCAGCCCCAGCATTTT.

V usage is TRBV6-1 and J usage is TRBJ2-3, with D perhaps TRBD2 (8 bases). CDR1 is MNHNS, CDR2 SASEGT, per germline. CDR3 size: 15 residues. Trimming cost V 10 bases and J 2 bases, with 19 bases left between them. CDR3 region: CAIGTERGLTDTQYF. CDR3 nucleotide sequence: TGTGCCATAGGGACAGAGCGGGGGCTCACAGATACGCAGTATTTT.

CDR3: CASSPLRGGTDTQYF. The CDR3, as DNA: TGTGCCAGCTCACCTCTGCGGGGGGGCACAGATACGCAGTATTTT. This chain connects TRBV18 to TRBJ2-3, with 8 nucleotides matching TRBD2. Germline CDR1 and CDR2: KGHSH and LQKENI. J lost 1 base, V lost 3 bases, and 3 bases had no gene match. This CDR3 comprises 15 residues.

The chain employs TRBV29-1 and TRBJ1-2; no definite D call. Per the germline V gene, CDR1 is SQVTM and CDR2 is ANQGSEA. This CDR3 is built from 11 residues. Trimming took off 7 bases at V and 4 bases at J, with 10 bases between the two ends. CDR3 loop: CSAAAAYGYTF. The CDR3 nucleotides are TGCAGCGCGGCAGCGGCCTATGGCTACACCTTC. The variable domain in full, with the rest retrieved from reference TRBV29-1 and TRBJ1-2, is SAVISQKPSRDICQRGTSLTIQCQVDSQVTMMFWYRQQPGQSLTLIATANQGSEATYESGFVIDKFPISRPNLTFSTLTVSNMSPEDSSIYLCSAAAAYGYTFGSGTRLTVV.

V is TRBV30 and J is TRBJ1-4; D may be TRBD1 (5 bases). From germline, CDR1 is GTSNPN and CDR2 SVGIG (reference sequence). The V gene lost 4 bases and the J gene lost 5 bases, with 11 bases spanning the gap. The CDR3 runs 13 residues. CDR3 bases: TGTGCCTGGAAACGGGGGGTGAATGAAAAACTGTTTTTT. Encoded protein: CAWKRGVNEKLFF.

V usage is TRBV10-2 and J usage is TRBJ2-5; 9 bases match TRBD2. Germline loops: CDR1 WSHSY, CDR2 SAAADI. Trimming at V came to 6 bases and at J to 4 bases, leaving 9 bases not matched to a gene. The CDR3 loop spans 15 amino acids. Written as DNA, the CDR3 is TGCGCCAGCAGGAGGGGCGGGGGGGCCTCAGAGACCCAGTACTTC. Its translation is CASRRGGGASETQYF.

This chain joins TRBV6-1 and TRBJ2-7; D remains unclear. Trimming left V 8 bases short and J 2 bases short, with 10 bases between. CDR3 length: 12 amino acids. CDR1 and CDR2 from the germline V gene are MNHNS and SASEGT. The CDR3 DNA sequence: TGTGCCAGCCCGGACGCGACCTACGAGCAGTACGTC. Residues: CASPDATYEQYV.

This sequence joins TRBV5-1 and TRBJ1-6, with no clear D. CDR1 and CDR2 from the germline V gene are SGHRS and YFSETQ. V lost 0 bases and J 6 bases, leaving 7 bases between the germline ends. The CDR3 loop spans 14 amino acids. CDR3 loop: CASSLAGPNSPLHF. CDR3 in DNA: TGCGCCAGCAGCTTGGCAGGTCCTAATTCACCCCTCCACTTT.

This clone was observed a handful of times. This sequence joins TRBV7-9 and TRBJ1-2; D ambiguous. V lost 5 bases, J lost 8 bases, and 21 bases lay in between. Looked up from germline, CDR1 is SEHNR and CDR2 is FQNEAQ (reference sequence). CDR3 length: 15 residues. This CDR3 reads CASSHRNLEVYGYTF. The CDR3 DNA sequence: TGTGCCAGCAGCCACCGCAATCTCGAGGTCTACGGCTACACCTTC.

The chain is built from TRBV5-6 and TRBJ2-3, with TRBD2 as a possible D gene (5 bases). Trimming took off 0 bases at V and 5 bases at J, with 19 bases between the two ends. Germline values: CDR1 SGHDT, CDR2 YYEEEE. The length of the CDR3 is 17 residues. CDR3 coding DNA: TGTGCCAGCAGCTTGGACTTGGTACTGGGAGCAAAAGATACGCAGTATTTT. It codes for CASSLDLVLGAKDTQYF.

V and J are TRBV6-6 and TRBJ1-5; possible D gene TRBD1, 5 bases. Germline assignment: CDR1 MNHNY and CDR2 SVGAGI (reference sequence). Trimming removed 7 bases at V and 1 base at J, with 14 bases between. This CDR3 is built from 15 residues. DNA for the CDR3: TGTGCCAGCACGTGGGGCAGACGGAGCAATCAGCCCCAGCATTTT. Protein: CASTWGRRSNQPQHF.

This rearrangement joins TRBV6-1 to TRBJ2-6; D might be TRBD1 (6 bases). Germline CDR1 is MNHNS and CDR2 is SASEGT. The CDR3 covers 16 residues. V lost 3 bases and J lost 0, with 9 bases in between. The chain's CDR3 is CASSDRQVSGANVLTF. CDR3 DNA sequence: TGTGCCAGCAGTGACCGACAGGTCTCTGGGGCCAACGTCCTGACTTTC.

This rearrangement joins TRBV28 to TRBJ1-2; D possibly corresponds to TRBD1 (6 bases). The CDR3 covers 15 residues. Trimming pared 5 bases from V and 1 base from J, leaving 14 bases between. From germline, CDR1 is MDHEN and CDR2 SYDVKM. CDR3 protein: CASSQGLGSNYGYTF. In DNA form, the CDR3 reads TGTGCCAGCAGTCAGGGGCTGGGAAGTAACTATGGCTACACCTTC.

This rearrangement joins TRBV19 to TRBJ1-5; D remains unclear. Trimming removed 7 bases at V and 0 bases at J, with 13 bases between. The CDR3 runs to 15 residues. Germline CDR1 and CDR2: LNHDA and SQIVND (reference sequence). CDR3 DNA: TGTGCCAGTACAGCCGCAGAGCTTAGCAATCAGCCCCAGCATTTT. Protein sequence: CASTAAELSNQPQHF.

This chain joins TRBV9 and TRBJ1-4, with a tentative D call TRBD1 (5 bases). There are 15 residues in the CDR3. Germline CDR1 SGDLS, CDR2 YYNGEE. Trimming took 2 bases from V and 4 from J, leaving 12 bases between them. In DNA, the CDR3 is TGTGCCAGCAGCGTCGGGGACCAGGATAATGAAAAACTGTTTTTT. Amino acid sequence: CASSVGDQDNEKLFF.

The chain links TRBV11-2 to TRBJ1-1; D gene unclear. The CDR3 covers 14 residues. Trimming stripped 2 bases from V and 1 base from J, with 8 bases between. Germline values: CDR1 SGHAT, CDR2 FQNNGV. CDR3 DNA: TGTGCCAGCAGCTTAAGGCGGGGGAACACTGAAGCTTTCTTT. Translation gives CASSLRRGNTEAFF.

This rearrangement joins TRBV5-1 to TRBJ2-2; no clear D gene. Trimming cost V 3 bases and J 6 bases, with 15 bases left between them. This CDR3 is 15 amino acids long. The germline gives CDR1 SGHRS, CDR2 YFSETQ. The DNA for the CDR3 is TGCGCCAGCAGCTCCTCCACCCTACATCCCGGGGAGCTGTTTTTT. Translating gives CASSSSTLHPGELFF.

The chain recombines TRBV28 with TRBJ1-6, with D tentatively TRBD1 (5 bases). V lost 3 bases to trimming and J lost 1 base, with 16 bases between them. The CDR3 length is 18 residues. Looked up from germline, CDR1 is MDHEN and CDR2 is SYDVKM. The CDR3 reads CASSLPSRGRSYNSPLHF. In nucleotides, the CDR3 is TGTGCCAGCAGTTTGCCCTCGAGGGGAAGGTCCTATAATTCACCCCTCCACTTT.

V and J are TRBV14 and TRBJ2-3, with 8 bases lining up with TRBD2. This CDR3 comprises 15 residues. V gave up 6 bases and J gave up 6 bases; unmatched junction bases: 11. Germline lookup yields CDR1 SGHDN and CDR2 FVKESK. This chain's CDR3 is CASSGVAGGADTQYF. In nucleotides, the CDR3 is TGTGCCAGCAGTGGTGTCGCCGGGGGGGCTGATACGCAGTATTTT.

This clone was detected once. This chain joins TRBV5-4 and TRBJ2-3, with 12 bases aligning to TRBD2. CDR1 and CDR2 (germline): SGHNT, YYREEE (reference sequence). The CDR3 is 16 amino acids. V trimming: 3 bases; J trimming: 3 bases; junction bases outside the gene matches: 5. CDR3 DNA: TGTGCCAGCAGCTCGAGGACTAGCGGGGTGACAGATACGCAGTATTTT. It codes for CASSSRTSGVTDTQYF.

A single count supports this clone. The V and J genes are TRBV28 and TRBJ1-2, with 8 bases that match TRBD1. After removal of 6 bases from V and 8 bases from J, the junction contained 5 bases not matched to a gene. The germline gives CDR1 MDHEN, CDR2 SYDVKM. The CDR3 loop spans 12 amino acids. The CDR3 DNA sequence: TGTGCCAGCAGGGAGACAGGGGTGGGCTACACCTTC. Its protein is CASRETGVGYTF.

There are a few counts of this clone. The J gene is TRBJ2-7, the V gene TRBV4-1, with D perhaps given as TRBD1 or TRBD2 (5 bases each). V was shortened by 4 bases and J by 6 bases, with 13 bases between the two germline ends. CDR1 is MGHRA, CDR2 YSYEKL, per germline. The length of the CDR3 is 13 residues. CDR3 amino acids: CASSRTWGTEQYF. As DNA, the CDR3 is TGCGCCAGCAGCCGCACCTGGGGGACCGAGCAGTACTTC.

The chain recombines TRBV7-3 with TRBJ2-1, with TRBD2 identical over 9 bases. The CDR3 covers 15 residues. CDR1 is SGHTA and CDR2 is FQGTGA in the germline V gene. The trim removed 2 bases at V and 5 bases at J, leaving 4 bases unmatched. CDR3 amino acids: CASSLGLARNNEQFF. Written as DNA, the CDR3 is TGTGCCAGCAGCTTAGGACTAGCGAGGAACAATGAGCAGTTCTTC.

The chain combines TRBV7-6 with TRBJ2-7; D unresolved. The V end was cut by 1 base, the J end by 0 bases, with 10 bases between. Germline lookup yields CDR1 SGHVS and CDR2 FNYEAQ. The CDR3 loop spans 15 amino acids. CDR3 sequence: CASSLGGTSSYEQYF. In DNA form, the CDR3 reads TGTGCCAGCAGCTTAGGAGGCACGAGCTCCTACGAGCAGTACTTC.

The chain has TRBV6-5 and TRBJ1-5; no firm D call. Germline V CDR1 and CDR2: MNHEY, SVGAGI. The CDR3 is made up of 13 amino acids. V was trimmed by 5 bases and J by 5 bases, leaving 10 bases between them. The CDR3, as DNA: TGTGCCAGCAGTCCCCGGGTCTATCAGCCCCAGCATTTT. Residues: CASSPRVYQPQHF.

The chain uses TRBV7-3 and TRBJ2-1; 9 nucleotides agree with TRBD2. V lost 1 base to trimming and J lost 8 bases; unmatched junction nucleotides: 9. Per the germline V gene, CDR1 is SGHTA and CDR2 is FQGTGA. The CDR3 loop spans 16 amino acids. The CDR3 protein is CASSLNWRGGVDEQFF. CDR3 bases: TGTGCCAGCAGCTTAAACTGGCGGGGGGGCGTGGATGAGCAGTTCTTC.